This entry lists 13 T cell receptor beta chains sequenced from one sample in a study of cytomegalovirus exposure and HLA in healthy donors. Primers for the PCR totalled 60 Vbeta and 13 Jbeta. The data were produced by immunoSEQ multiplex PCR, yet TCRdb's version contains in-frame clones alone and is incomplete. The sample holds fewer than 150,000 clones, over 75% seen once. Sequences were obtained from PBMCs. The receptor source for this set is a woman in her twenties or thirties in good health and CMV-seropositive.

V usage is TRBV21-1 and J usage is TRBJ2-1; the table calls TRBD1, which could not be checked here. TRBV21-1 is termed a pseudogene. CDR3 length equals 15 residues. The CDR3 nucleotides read TGTGCCAGCAGCAAGGTTACCAGCTCCTACAATGAGCAGTTCTTC. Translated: CASSKVTSSYNEQFF.

The DNA of the CDR3 is TGTGCCAGCCGGACGGGGGAACCCCAGCATTTT. It encodes CASRTGEPQHF. V usage is TRBV2 and J usage is TRBJ1-5; a possible D gene is TRBD1 (5 bases). CDR1 SNHLY and CDR2 FYNNEI come from the germline V gene. This CDR3 has 11 residues. The V and J ends lost 8 bases and 10 bases respectively, with 12 bases between them.

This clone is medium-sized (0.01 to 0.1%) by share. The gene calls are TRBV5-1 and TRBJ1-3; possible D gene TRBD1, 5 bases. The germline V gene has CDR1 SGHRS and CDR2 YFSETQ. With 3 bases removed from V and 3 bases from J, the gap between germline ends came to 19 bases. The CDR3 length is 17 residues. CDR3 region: CASSSHLQGADGNTIYF. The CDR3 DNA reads TGCGCCAGCAGCTCCCATCTGCAGGGCGCGGATGGAAACACCATATATTTT.

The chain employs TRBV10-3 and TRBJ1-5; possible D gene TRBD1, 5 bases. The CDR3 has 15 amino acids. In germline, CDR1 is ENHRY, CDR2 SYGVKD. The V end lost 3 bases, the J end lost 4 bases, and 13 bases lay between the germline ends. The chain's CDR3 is CAISDGGVGNQPQHF. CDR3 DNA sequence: TGTGCCATCAGTGACGGGGGTGTGGGTAATCAGCCCCAGCATTTT.

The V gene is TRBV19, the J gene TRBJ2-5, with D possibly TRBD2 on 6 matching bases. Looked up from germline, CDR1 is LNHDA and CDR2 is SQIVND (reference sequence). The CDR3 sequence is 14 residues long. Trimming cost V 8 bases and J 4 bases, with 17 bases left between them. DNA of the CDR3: TGTGCCAGTCGCGGGCGGGGTTTCGCAGAGACCCAGTACTTC. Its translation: CASRGRGFAETQYF. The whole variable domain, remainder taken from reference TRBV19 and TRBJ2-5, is DGGITQSPKYLFRKEGQNVTLSCEQNLNHDAMYWYRQDPGQGLRLIYYSQIVNDFQKGDIAEGYSVSREKKESFPLTVTSAQKNPTAFYLCASRGRGFAETQYFGPGTRLLVL.

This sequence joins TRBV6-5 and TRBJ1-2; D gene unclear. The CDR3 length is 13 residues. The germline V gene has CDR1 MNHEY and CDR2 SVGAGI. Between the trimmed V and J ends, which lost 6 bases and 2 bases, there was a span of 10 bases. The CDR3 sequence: CASRPERNYGYTF. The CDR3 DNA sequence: TGTGCCAGCAGGCCGGAGCGGAACTATGGCTACACCTTC.

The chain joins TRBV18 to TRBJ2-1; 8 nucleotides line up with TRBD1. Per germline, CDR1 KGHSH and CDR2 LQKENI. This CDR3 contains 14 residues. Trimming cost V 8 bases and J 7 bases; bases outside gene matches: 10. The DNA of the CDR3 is TGTGCCAGCGGGGGGACAGGTTTTCAAAATGAGCAGTTCTTC. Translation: CASGGTGFQNEQFF.

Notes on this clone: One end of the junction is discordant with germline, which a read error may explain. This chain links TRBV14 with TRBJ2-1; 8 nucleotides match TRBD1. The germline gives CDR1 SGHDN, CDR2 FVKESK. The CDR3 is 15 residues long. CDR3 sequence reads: CASSEDRGPYNEQFF. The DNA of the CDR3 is TGTGCCAGCAGCGAAGACAGGGGCCCCTACAATGAGCAGTTCTTC.

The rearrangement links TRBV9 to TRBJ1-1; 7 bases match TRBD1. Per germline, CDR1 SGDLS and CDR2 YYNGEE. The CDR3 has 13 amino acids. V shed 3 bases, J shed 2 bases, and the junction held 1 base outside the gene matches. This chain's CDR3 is CASSGQGNTEAFF. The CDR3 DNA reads TGTGCCAGCAGCGGACAGGGCAACACTGAAGCTTTCTTT.

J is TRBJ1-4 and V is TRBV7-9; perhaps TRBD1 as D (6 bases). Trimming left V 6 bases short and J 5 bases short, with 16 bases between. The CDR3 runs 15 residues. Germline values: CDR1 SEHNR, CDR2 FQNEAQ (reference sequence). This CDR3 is CASSFQGSRNEKLFF. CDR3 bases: TGTGCCAGCAGTTTCCAGGGGTCACGGAATGAAAAACTGTTTTTT.

CDR3 sequence (DNA): TGTGCCAGCAGCCACCGGGAAATGATCATAGAGCAGTACTTC. It is translated as CASSHREMIIEQYF. The chain joins TRBV5-8 to TRBJ2-5, with a weak D call TRBD2 (5 bases). V was pared by 4 bases and J by 11 bases, with 21 bases between. The V gene's germline CDR1 is SGHTS and CDR2 YDEGEE. This CDR3 region has 14 residues.

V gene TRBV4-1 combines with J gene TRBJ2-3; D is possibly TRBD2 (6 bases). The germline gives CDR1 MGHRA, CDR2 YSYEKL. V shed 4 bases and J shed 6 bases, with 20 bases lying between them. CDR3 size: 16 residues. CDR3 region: CASSPLPGLPVDTQYF. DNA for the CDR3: TGCGCCAGCAGCCCTTTACCGGGACTGCCCGTGGATACGCAGTATTTT.

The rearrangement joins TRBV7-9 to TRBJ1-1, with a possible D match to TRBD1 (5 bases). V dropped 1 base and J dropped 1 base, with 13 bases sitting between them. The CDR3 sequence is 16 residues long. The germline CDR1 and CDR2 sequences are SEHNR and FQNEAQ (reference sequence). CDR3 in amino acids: CASSLGRGEANTEAFF. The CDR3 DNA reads TGTGCCAGCAGCTTAGGTAGGGGTGAGGCGAACACTGAAGCTTTCTTT.